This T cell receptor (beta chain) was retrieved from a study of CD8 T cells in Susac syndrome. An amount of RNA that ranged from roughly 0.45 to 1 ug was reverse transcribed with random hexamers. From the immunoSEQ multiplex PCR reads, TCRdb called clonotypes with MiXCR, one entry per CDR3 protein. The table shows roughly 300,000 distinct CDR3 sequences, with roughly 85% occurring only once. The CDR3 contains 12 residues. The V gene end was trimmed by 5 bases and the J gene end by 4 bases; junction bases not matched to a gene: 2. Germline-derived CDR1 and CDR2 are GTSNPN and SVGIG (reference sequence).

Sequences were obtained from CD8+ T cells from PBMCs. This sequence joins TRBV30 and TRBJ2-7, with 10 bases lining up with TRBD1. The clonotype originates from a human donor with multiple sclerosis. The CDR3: CAWGQGGYEQYF. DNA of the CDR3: TGTGCCTGGGGACAGGGGGGGTACGAGCAGTACTTC.